This T cell receptor beta chain was sequenced in a study of a mutant IDH1 vaccine in newly diagnosed glioma. Germline V CDR1 and CDR2: KGHSH, LQKENI. The CDR3 spans 13 residues. Deletions cut 3 bases from V and 4 bases from J, with 6 bases between. Specified time point: baseline, week 1 (first vaccination visit). Treatment in this sample: pre-vaccination baseline after standard-of-care therapy. The table came from immunoSEQ multiplex PCR; TCRdb's copy has only in-frame clones and leaves some out. The repertoire consists of about 35,000 clones, with about four fifths occurring once and the leading ten covering roughly 8.6%. The table lists this clone with a few counts.

The genes are TRBV18 and TRBJ2-2; D not resolved. This TCR was recovered from a man aged 50-60 years with glioma. Some clones in this sample may be carry-over from other donors' samples. Sample: peripheral blood mononuclear cells (PBMCs), taken from a glioma patient treated with radiotherapy, temozolomide or both. CDR3 sequence: CASSPAGTGELFF. The CDR3 DNA reads as TGTGCCAGCTCACCGGCAGGCACCGGGGAGCTGTTTTTT.